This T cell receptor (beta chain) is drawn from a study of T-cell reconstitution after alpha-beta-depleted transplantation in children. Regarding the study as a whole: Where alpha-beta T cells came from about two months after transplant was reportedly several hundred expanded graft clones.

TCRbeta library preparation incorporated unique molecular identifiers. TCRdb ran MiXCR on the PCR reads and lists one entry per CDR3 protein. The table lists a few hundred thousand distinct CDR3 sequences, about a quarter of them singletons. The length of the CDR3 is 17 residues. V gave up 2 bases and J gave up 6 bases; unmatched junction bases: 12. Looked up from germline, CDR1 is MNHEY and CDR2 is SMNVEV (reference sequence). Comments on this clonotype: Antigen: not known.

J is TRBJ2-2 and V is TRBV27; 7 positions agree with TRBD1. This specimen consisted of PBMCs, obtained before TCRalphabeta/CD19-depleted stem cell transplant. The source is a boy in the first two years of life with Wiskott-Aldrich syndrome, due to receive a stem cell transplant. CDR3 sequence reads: CASSLTGAQWFAGELFF. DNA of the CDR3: TGTGCCAGCAGTTTAACAGGGGCCCAGTGGTTTGCCGGGGAGCTGTTTTTT.